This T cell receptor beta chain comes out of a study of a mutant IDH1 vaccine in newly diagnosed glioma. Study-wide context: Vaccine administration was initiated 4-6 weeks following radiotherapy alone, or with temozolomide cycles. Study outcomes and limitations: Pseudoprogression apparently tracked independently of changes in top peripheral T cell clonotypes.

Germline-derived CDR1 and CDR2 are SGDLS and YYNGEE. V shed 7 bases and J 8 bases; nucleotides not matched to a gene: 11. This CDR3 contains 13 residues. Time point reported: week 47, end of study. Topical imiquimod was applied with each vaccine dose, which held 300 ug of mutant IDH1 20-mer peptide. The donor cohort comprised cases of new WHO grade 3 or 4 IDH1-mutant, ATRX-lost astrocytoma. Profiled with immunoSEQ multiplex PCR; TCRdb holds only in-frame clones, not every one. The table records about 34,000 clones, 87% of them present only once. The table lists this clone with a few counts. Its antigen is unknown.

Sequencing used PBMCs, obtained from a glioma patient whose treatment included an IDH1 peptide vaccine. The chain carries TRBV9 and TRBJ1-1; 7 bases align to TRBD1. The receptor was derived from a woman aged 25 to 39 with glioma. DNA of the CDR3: TGTGCCAGCCGGGATGGAGACAGGGTCGAAGCTTTCTTT. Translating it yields CASRDGDRVEAFF.